Below are 26 T cell receptor beta chains sequenced from a single sample in a study of T cell changes during pregnancy in multiple sclerosis. The protocol was immunoSEQ multiplex PCR, while the TCRdb copy is restricted to in-frame clones and leaves out a portion. The table lists 55,000 to 75,000 clones, roughly 89% of them singletons, with approximately 1.5% in the top ten. Sequencing used peripheral blood, obtained in the third trimester of pregnancy. Receptors were obtained from a female donor in good health, enrolled as a control in a pregnancy study.

The chain uses TRBV7-2 and TRBJ1-1; weak D call: TRBD1 (5 bases). Trimming removed 1 base at V and 4 bases at J, with 10 bases between. The CDR3 is made up of 14 amino acids. The germline gives CDR1 SGHTA, CDR2 FQGNSA. The CDR3 protein is CASSLEEGITEAFF. The CDR3 DNA reads TGTGCCAGCAGCTTAGAGGAGGGGATCACTGAAGCTTTCTTT.

Here the CDR3 reads CASMGQGRVTQYF. CDR3 nucleotides: TGTGCCAGCATGGGACAGGGGCGGGTGACCCAGTACTTC. This chain links TRBV25-1 with TRBJ2-5, with 10 positions matching TRBD1. CDR3 length: 13 residues. Looked up from germline, CDR1 is MGHDK and CDR2 is SYGVNS. V was clipped by 7 bases and J by 7 bases; unmatched bases: 6.

The chain is built from TRBV6-6 and TRBJ1-2; TRBD1 matches 7 bases. The germline V gene has CDR1 MNHNY and CDR2 SVGAGI (reference sequence). The CDR3 spans 14 residues. Trimming at V came to 2 bases and at J to 7 bases, leaving 7 bases not matched to a gene. CDR3 in amino acids: CASSYADREIGYTF. In DNA form, the CDR3 reads TGTGCCAGCAGTTACGCCGACAGGGAGATTGGCTACACCTTC.

The chain joins TRBV7-3 to TRBJ2-3; 13 nucleotides agree with TRBD2. The CDR3 is 16 amino acids. Germline V gives CDR1 SGHTA, CDR2 FQGTGA. The junction had 4 bases not matched to a gene; V was cut back by 5 bases and J by 2 bases. CDR3 loop: CASSRGLAGVTDTQYF. The DNA of the CDR3 is TGTGCCAGCAGCCGCGGACTAGCGGGGGTCACAGATACGCAGTATTTT.

The V and J genes are TRBV5-6 and TRBJ1-2; 7 bases are shared with TRBD1. With 4 bases clipped from V and 4 bases from J, the junction kept 7 bases outside the gene matches. This CDR3 contains 14 residues. Germline V CDR1 and CDR2: SGHDT, YYEEEE. The CDR3 coding sequence is TGTGCCAGCAGCAAGGACAGGACGTCCTATGGCTACACCTTC. Its translation: CASSKDRTSYGYTF.

The chain has TRBV6-5 and TRBJ1-1, with no clear D. The CDR3 contains 12 residues. Trimming pared 6 bases from V and 11 bases from J, leaving 16 bases between. The V gene's germline CDR1 is MNHEY and CDR2 SVGAGI. CDR3 region: CASSPTPGRAFF. CDR3 nucleotide sequence: TGTGCCAGCAGCCCCACCCCCGGTCGGGCTTTCTTT.

The chain uses TRBV13 and TRBJ1-2, with TRBD1 as a possible D gene (5 bases). V was shortened by 1 base and J by 2 bases, with 11 bases between the two germline ends. Germline V CDR1 and CDR2: PRHDT, FYEKMQ (reference sequence). The CDR3 runs 15 residues. The CDR3 is CASSLESPGNYGYTF. CDR3 DNA: TGTGCCAGCAGCTTAGAGTCTCCAGGGAACTATGGCTACACCTTC.

The genes are TRBV28 and TRBJ1-1; 7 nucleotides align to TRBD1. The CDR3 has 13 amino acids. Germline CDR1 reads MDHEN; CDR2 reads SYDVKM. V shed 7 bases and J 1 base; nucleotides not matched to a gene: 3. The CDR3 loop is CASKQGGNTEAFF. The CDR3, as DNA: TGTGCCAGCAAGCAGGGGGGGAACACTGAAGCTTTCTTT.

The chain has TRBV7-2 and TRBJ2-3; unclear D gene. V dropped 1 base and J dropped 1 base, with 6 bases sitting between them. This CDR3 has 14 residues. Germline loops: CDR1 SGHTA, CDR2 FQGNSA. The CDR3 loop is CASSLVSGTDTQYF. CDR3 coding DNA: TGTGCCAGCAGCTTAGTATCGGGCACAGATACGCAGTATTTT.

This rearrangement joins TRBV5-4 to TRBJ2-1, with D perhaps matching TRBD1 (6 bases). V lost 2 bases and J lost 4, with 16 bases in between. Per germline, CDR1 SGHNT and CDR2 YYREEE (reference sequence). This CDR3 contains 16 residues. Written as DNA, the CDR3 is TGTGCCAGCAGCTTCCCCCTAGCAGGGGCTTACAATGAGCAGTTCTTC. It yields the protein CASSFPLAGAYNEQFF.

This sequence joins TRBV4-1 and TRBJ1-6, with D possibly TRBD1 on 5 matching bases. V lost 0 bases and J 8 bases, leaving 17 bases between the germline ends. This CDR3 has 17 residues. Germline CDR1 reads MGHRA; CDR2 reads YSYEKL. CDR3 residues: CASSQDSRQRDHSPLHF. In DNA, the CDR3 is TGCGCCAGCAGCCAAGATTCACGACAGCGCGACCATTCACCCCTCCACTTT.

V is TRBV18 and J is TRBJ2-3; D may be TRBD1 (6 bases). This CDR3 region has 16 residues. The germline V and J ends were trimmed by 6 bases and 1 base, with 17 bases remaining between them. Germline CDR1 is KGHSH and CDR2 is LQKENI. CDR3 in DNA: TGTGCCAGCTCCCCTAGACAGGCGGAGGGCACAGATACGCAGTATTTT. Translation: CASSPRQAEGTDTQYF. Combining the CDR3 with reference TRBV18 and TRBJ2-3 gives the whole variable domain NAGVMQNPRHLVRRRGQEARLRCSPMKGHSHVYWYRQLPEEGLKFMVYLQKENIIDESGMPKERFSAEFPKEGPSILRIQQVVRGDSAAYFCASSPRQAEGTDTQYFGPGTRLTVL.

CDR3: CASSLGGVGEKLFF. The CDR3 DNA follows: TGTGCCAGCAGCTTAGGGGGGGTCGGTGAAAAACTGTTTTTT. J is TRBJ1-4 and V is TRBV7-6, with D possibly matching TRBD1 (5 bases). There are 14 residues in the CDR3. Germline lookup yields CDR1 SGHVS and CDR2 FNYEAQ. V shed 1 base and J shed 7 bases, with 10 bases lying between them.

The chain combines TRBV5-1 with TRBJ2-3, with D possibly matching TRBD2 (7 bases). V was shortened by 3 bases and J by 6 bases, with 14 bases between the two germline ends. The germline gives CDR1 SGHRS, CDR2 YFSETQ. CDR3 length: 14 amino acids. The CDR3 loop reads CASSSGGSSDTQYF. In nucleotides, the CDR3 is TGCGCCAGCAGCTCGGGGGGCTCTTCGGATACGCAGTATTTT.

In DNA form, the CDR3 reads TGTGCCAGCAGTTACTCGACAGGGGGCGCGTATGGCTACACCTTC. This translates into CASSYSTGGAYGYTF. V gene TRBV6-6 combines with J gene TRBJ1-2, with 10 nucleotides matching TRBD1. This CDR3 region has 15 residues. Losses at the gene ends were 0 bases for V and 5 bases for J; bases not matched to a gene: 3. Looked up from germline, CDR1 is MNHNY and CDR2 is SVGAGI (reference sequence).

This clone was seen once. This chain joins TRBV4-2 and TRBJ2-1; TRBD1 is a possible D gene (5 bases). The CDR3 loop spans 16 amino acids. The germline V gene has CDR1 LGHNA and CDR2 YNFKEQ. Trimming shortened V by 1 base and J by 0 bases, and 10 bases separated the two germline ends. In DNA, the CDR3 is TGTGCCAGCAGCCAAGGTTCAGGGCTCTCCTACAATGAGCAGTTCTTC. Amino acids: CASSQGSGLSYNEQFF.

This chain uses TRBV18 with TRBJ1-2; D gene ambiguous. The length of the CDR3 is 13 residues. CDR1 KGHSH and CDR2 LQKENI come from the germline V gene. Trimming cost V 2 bases and J 2 bases, with 6 bases left between them. The CDR3 sequence is CASSPDGNYGYTF. CDR3 nucleotide sequence: TGTGCCAGCTCACCAGACGGGAACTATGGCTACACCTTC.

The V and J genes are TRBV6-1 and TRBJ2-1; TRBD2 aligns across 9 bases. Losses at the gene ends were 4 bases for V and 12 bases for J; bases not matched to a gene: 10. The CDR3 runs to 14 residues. Germline values: CDR1 MNHNS, CDR2 SASEGT. The CDR3 DNA follows: TGTGCCAGCAGTGGGTGGGCCAGCGGGGGGAGGCAGTTCTTC. It is translated as CASSGWASGGRQFF.

This clone was seen once. CDR3 loop: CASRPGLAQETQYF. In DNA, the CDR3 is TGTGCCAGCAGACCCGGACTAGCCCAAGAGACCCAGTACTTC. The chain combines TRBV28 with TRBJ2-5, with TRBD2 matching 8 bases. The CDR3 length is 14 residues. V lost 6 bases to trimming and J lost 1 base; unmatched junction nucleotides: 4. Germline CDR1 reads MDHEN; CDR2 reads SYDVKM. The complete variable domain, with remaining parts taken from reference TRBV28 and TRBJ2-5, reads DVKVTQSSRYLVKRTGEKVFLECVQDMDHENMFWYRQDPGLGLRLIYFSYDVKMKEKGDIPEGYSVSREKKERFSLILESASTNQTSMYLCASRPGLAQETQYFGPGTRLLVL.

The rearrangement joins TRBV7-3 to TRBJ2-2; possible D gene TRBD1, 6 bases. The CDR3 spans 15 residues. CDR1 and CDR2 from the germline V gene are SGHTA and FQGTGA. V shed 5 bases and J shed 9 bases, with 19 bases lying between them. Written as DNA, the CDR3 is TGTGCCAGCAGCGGGGGCCAGGGAACGGGGAGGGAGCTGTTTTTT. This sequence encodes CASSGGQGTGRELFF.

The chain recombines TRBV6-5 with TRBJ1-1; D gene uncertain. Germline CDR1 and CDR2: MNHEY and SVGAGI. The CDR3 runs to 15 residues. With 0 bases removed from V and 4 bases from J, the gap between germline ends came to 12 bases. The DNA for the CDR3 is TGTGCCAGCAGTTACTCGCTCCCGGAGGGCACTGAAGCTTTCTTT. It translates to CASSYSLPEGTEAFF.

V usage is TRBV6-1 and J usage is TRBJ2-7; TRBD2 might be the D (6 bases). Germline V CDR1 and CDR2: MNHNS, SASEGT. Trimming took off 2 bases at V and 3 bases at J, with 14 bases between the two ends. The length of the CDR3 is 15 residues. This chain's CDR3 is CASSEQPGVGYEQYF. DNA for the CDR3: TGTGCCAGCAGTGAACAGCCGGGGGTCGGCTACGAGCAGTACTTC.

This sequence joins TRBV6-1 and TRBJ2-1; 8 positions agree with TRBD2. CDR1 and CDR2 (germline): MNHNS, SASEGT. The CDR3 contains 15 residues. The trim removed 4 bases at V and 9 bases at J, leaving 11 bases unmatched. The CDR3, as DNA: TGTGCCAGCAGTGTTGGCGGGGGGCCGGAGGGTGAGCAGTTCTTC. The encoded protein is CASSVGGGPEGEQFF.

The chain links TRBV7-2 to TRBJ2-5; TRBD2 aligns across 10 bases. With 5 bases clipped from V and 5 bases from J, the junction kept 8 bases outside the gene matches. In germline, CDR1 is SGHTA, CDR2 FQGNSA. This CDR3 is built from 15 residues. CDR3 sequence: CASSLLAGRRETQYF. The DNA of the CDR3 is TGTGCCAGCAGCCTACTAGCGGGGCGTCGGGAGACCCAGTACTTC.

This chain joins TRBV27 and TRBJ1-2; D is ambiguous. Per the germline V gene, CDR1 is MNHEY and CDR2 is SMNVEV (reference sequence). The CDR3 extends over 13 amino acids. Trimming shortened V by 6 bases and J by 4 bases, and 12 bases separated the two germline ends. CDR3 sequence reads: CASSLRESYGYTF. The DNA for the CDR3 is TGTGCCAGCAGCCTCCGGGAGTCCTATGGCTACACCTTC.

The chain couples TRBV7-2 to TRBJ1-1; the D is unclear. The V gene lost 1 base and the J gene lost 4 bases, with 7 bases spanning the gap. CDR1 is SGHTA and CDR2 is FQGNSA in the germline V gene. The CDR3 covers 13 residues. The CDR3 DNA reads TGTGCCAGCAGCTTAGGCGGGAGCACTGAAGCTTTCTTT. Its translation is CASSLGGSTEAFF.